The next 25 T cell receptor beta chains were all read from a single sample in a study of persistence of HIV-infected CD4 T cells. This was the immunoSEQ version 4 assay in survey mode. Measured with immunoSEQ multiplex PCR; TCRdb has only the in-frame clones, and not every one. The sample shows 40,000 to 45,000 clones, around 89% of them seen only once. Antigens of these TCRs are unknown. This nonspecific control used anti-CD3/anti-CD28 bead stimulation of CD4+ T cells. Sorting of responding CD4+ T cells relied on upregulated CD40 ligand together with CD69. The source material was CD4+ T cells sorted from PBMCs after roughly 18-hour stimulation, sampled from a patient who received antiretroviral therapy. All receptors come from an adult man with HIV who was CMV-seropositive.

V and J are TRBV27 and TRBJ1-6; D is ambiguous. The germline CDR1 and CDR2 sequences are MNHEY and SMNVEV (reference sequence). Deletions cut 8 bases from V and 6 bases from J, with 11 bases between. The CDR3 covers 13 residues. The CDR3 coding sequence is TGTGCCAGCGGCGTTCCTTTTAATTCACCCCTCCACTTT. This codes for CASGVPFNSPLHF.

The J gene is TRBJ2-7, the V gene TRBV20-1; D may correspond to TRBD1 or TRBD2 (6 bases each). This CDR3 spans 13 amino acids. Trimming left V 3 bases short and J 6 bases short, with 15 bases between. Per the germline V gene, CDR1 is DFQATT and CDR2 is SNEGSKA (reference sequence). CDR3 bases: TGCAGTGCTAGTCCCCCGGGGGCTTCCGAGCAGTACTTC. Translated, it gives CSASPPGASEQYF.

The V and J genes are TRBV7-6 and TRBJ1-2; D perhaps matches TRBD1 (5 bases). The V end was cut by 1 base, the J end by 4 bases, with 13 bases between. This CDR3 spans 15 amino acids. Germline CDR1 and CDR2: SGHVS and FNYEAQ. In nucleotides, the CDR3 is TGTGCCAGCAGCTTAGTCGCAGGGACTTCCTATGGCTACACCTTC. Protein product: CASSLVAGTSYGYTF.

V and J are TRBV12-5 and TRBJ1-1, with D hard to call. This CDR3 has 16 residues. Germline V CDR1 and CDR2: LGHNT, FRNRAP. The V and J ends lost 0 bases and 1 base respectively, with 12 bases between them. CDR3 residues: CASGLVLGSPNTEAFF. For the CDR3, the DNA is TGTGCTAGTGGTTTGGTACTGGGCAGTCCGAACACTGAAGCTTTCTTT.

This clone was seen just once. V is TRBV16 and J is TRBJ2-1; 8 positions match TRBD1. V was clipped by 2 bases and J by 7 bases; unmatched bases: 7. In germline, CDR1 is KGHSY, CDR2 FQNENV. This CDR3 comprises 15 residues. CDR3 sequence: CASSQGTGGKNEQFF. The DNA of the CDR3 is TGTGCCAGCAGCCAAGGTACAGGGGGTAAGAATGAGCAGTTCTTC.

V and J are TRBV14 and TRBJ2-2; 8 positions match TRBD1. V lost 4 bases and J lost 6; bases outside the gene matches: 7. The CDR3 spans 15 residues. The V gene's germline CDR1 is SGHDN and CDR2 FVKESK. CDR3 residues: CASSLRQGSAGELFF. The CDR3 bases are TGTGCCAGCAGCCTTCGACAGGGGTCAGCCGGGGAGCTGTTTTTT.

This clone was seen just once. The V call is TRBV6-5, the J call TRBJ2-1; D is possibly TRBD2 (6 bases). Trimming left V 5 bases short and J 4 bases short, with 15 bases between. The CDR3 length is 15 residues. In germline, CDR1 is MNHEY, CDR2 SVGAGI. The DNA of the CDR3 is TGTGCCAGCAGTCTATCCGGGAGTTATTACAATGAGCAGTTCTTC. Its translation is CASSLSGSYYNEQFF.

This sequence joins TRBV14 and TRBJ2-3; D uncertain. Germline CDR1 and CDR2: SGHDN and FVKESK. The CDR3 sequence is 15 residues long. Trimming left V 2 bases short and J 0 bases short, with 9 bases between. The CDR3 sequence is CASSQWTVSTDTQYF. The DNA of the CDR3 is TGTGCCAGCAGCCAATGGACGGTTAGCACAGATACGCAGTATTTT.

The chain recombines TRBV5-1 with TRBJ1-1; D is perhaps TRBD1 (6 bases). Trimming took 0 bases from V and 7 from J, leaving 19 bases between them. The CDR3 has 16 residues. In germline, CDR1 is SGHRS, CDR2 YFSETQ. CDR3 DNA: TGCGCCAGCAGCTTGGAGGCGGGGGCATGGAATGTTGAAGCTTTCTTT. This gives the protein CASSLEAGAWNVEAFF.

The chain combines TRBV18 with TRBJ1-5; unclear D gene. Trimming cost V 2 bases and J 3 bases, with 5 bases left between them. Germline values: CDR1 KGHSH, CDR2 LQKENI. The CDR3 runs 13 residues. CDR3 in DNA: TGTGCCAGCTCACCAAACGACAATCAGCCCCAGCATTTT. Amino acid sequence: CASSPNDNQPQHF.

The V and J genes are TRBV18 and TRBJ1-5, with 10 bases matching TRBD1. With V trimmed by 3 bases and J by 1 base, 6 bases remained unmatched. Germline V gene data show CDR1 as KGHSH and CDR2 as LQKENI. The CDR3 runs 17 residues. The CDR3 region has the DNA TGTGCCAGCTCACCTTTAGGGACAGGGGAGAGCAATCAGCCCCAGCATTTT. This translates into CASSPLGTGESNQPQHF.

The chain carries TRBV24-1 and TRBJ2-1, with TRBD2 identical over 7 bases. Germline V lookup: CDR1 KGHDR, CDR2 SFDVKD. With 4 bases clipped from V and 7 bases from J, the junction kept 9 bases outside the gene matches. The CDR3 covers 15 residues. Here the CDR3 DNA reads TGTGCCACCAGTGAAACGGGGGGTTCGGCGAATGAGCAGTTCTTC. Translation: CATSETGGSANEQFF.

This rearrangement joins TRBV6-5 to TRBJ1-1, with TRBD1 identical over 7 bases. V trimming: 6 bases; J trimming: 1 base; junction bases outside the gene matches: 8. This CDR3 spans 15 amino acids. Germline V gene sequence: CDR1 MNHEY, CDR2 SVGAGI. For the CDR3, the DNA is TGTGCCAGCAGCCACGAAGGGGGCAGGAACACTGAAGCTTTCTTT. Translating it yields CASSHEGGRNTEAFF.

This clone occurred once. The V gene is TRBV6-5, the J gene TRBJ2-1, with 7 positions matching TRBD2. The CDR3 covers 15 residues. The ends lost 0 bases at V and 7 bases at J; junction bases unmatched: 6. Germline V gene data show CDR1 as MNHEY and CDR2 as SVGAGI. Written as DNA, the CDR3 is TGTGCCAGCAGTTACTCGATACTAGCGCGGAATGAGCAGTTCTTC. Its translation: CASSYSILARNEQFF.

V is TRBV24-1 and J is TRBJ1-2, with D maybe TRBD1 (5 bases). The CDR3 spans 12 residues. Germline V gene data show CDR1 as KGHDR and CDR2 as SFDVKD. V lost 11 bases to trimming and J lost 4 bases, with 13 bases between them. CDR3 DNA: TGTGCCATTAGCACGGGGGTCTATGGCTACACCTTC. The encoded protein is CAISTGVYGYTF.

The chain employs TRBV29-1 and TRBJ1-1; 12 bases map to TRBD1. The ends lost 6 bases at V and 5 bases at J; junction bases unmatched: 10. Germline loops: CDR1 SQVTM, CDR2 ANQGSEA. CDR3 length equals 15 residues. CDR3: CSVAGTGGVGTEAFF. As DNA, the CDR3 is TGCAGCGTCGCCGGGACAGGGGGCGTTGGGACTGAAGCTTTCTTT.

The DNA for the CDR3 is TGCAGCGTTGGGACGGTGGAAGCTTTCTTT. This sequence encodes CSVGTVEAFF. This sequence joins TRBV29-1 and TRBJ1-1; D ambiguous. With 4 bases removed from V and 8 bases from J, the gap between germline ends came to 8 bases. Germline V lookup: CDR1 SQVTM, CDR2 ANQGSEA. CDR3 length: 10 amino acids.

In nucleotides, the CDR3 is TGTGCCAGCAGTCTCTCACAGGATTCACCCCTCCACTTT. It specifies CASSLSQDSPLHF. The rearrangement links TRBV3-1 (or the pseudogene TRBV3-2) to TRBJ1-6; the D gene is possibly TRBD1 (5 bases). CDR3 size: 13 residues. Germline lookup yields CDR1 LGHDT and CDR2 YNNKEL (reference sequence). V was cut by 6 bases and J by 8 bases, with 11 bases left in between.

This rearrangement joins TRBV27 to TRBJ1-2, with 7 bases identical to TRBD1. The CDR3 runs to 15 residues. Germline V gene sequence: CDR1 MNHEY, CDR2 SMNVEV (reference sequence). The junction had 7 bases not matched to a gene; V was cut back by 5 bases and J by 1 base. The CDR3 DNA reads as TGTGCCAGCAGTAGTCGGGACAGACTTAACTATGGCTACACCTTC. Translation: CASSSRDRLNYGYTF.

This sequence joins TRBV2 and TRBJ1-3; the D is unclear. V lost 5 bases to trimming and J lost 0 bases, with 14 bases between them. From germline, CDR1 is SNHLY and CDR2 FYNNEI. This CDR3 contains 16 residues. Here the CDR3 DNA reads TGTGCCAGCAGTCAGGTCCCGTGGAGCTCTGGAAACACCATATATTTT. It encodes CASSQVPWSSGNTIYF.

This chain connects TRBV6-5 to TRBJ1-2, with unresolved D. The germline gives CDR1 MNHEY, CDR2 SVGAGI. This CDR3 region has 16 residues. V was shortened by 0 bases and J by 0 bases, with 11 bases between the two germline ends. CDR3 residues: CASSYSRQSPNYGYTF. The CDR3 DNA reads as TGTGCCAGCAGTTACTCGCGGCAGAGTCCTAACTATGGCTACACCTTC.

The chain carries TRBV6-5 and TRBJ1-2, with D uncertain. Trimming took 6 bases from V and 4 from J, leaving 15 bases between them. Germline assignment: CDR1 MNHEY and CDR2 SVGAGI. The CDR3 length is 14 residues. This CDR3 reads CASRSSDRPYGYTF. For the CDR3, the DNA is TGTGCCAGCAGGTCGAGCGACCGACCCTATGGCTACACCTTC.

To note about this clone: A read error may produce the germline difference seen at one junction end. The chain joins TRBV20-1 to TRBJ2-7, with D possibly matching TRBD2 (7 bases). The CDR3 contains 11 residues. Germline CDR1 reads DFQATT; CDR2 reads SNEGSKA (reference sequence). The chain's CDR3 is CSAKGGSPGGF. The CDR3 DNA sequence: TGCAGTGCTAAGGGGGGTAGTCCGGGAGGCTTC.

A few counts support this clone. This sequence joins TRBV7-7 and TRBJ2-1; 9 nucleotides line up with TRBD1. CDR1 is SSHAT and CDR2 is FNYEAQ in the germline V gene (reference sequence). The CDR3 is made up of 15 amino acids. Losses at the gene ends were 5 bases for V and 8 bases for J; bases not matched to a gene: 10. DNA of the CDR3: TGTGCCAGCAGCCCAATCCCGGGACAGGGCTATGAGCAGTTCTTC. Translating it yields CASSPIPGQGYEQFF.

This clone appeared once. CDR3 coding DNA: TGTGCCAGCAGCCACTGGGCCGGGACCACAGGGGAAGAGACCCAGTACTTC. It specifies CASSHWAGTTGEETQYF. V is TRBV3-1 (or the pseudogene TRBV3-2) and J is TRBJ2-5; 7 bases align to TRBD1. CDR1 and CDR2 from the germline V gene are LGHDT and YNNKEL (reference sequence). V shed 3 bases and J 3 bases; nucleotides not matched to a gene: 13. The CDR3 is made up of 17 amino acids.